The next 9 T cell receptor beta chains were all read from a single sample in a study of PD-1 blockade in classical Hodgkin lymphoma. Assay used: immunoSEQ multiplex PCR; TCRdb lists only in-frame clones, some missing. The table has some 8,900 clones, roughly 80% seen once; the top ten hold under 55%. Noted time point: cycle 4 day 1 (C4D1), after around six weeks of nivolumab. Brentuximab vedotin exposure varied among the patients, all of whom had relapsed after autologous stem cell transplantation. Here the sequenced sample was peripheral blood mononuclear cells (PBMCs), taken before the fourth cycle of nivolumab. These receptor sequences come from a human donor with classical Hodgkin lymphoma.

This chain uses TRBV4-2 with TRBJ2-5; 11 nucleotides agree with TRBD2. V was pared by 0 bases and J by 4 bases, with 16 bases of the junction left unmatched. Germline V gene sequence: CDR1 LGHNA, CDR2 YNFKEQ. This CDR3 has 20 amino acids. The CDR3 nucleotides read TGTGCCAGCAGCCAAGATGCGGGGATAGCGGGGGGGCTTAGGAGAGAGACCCAGTACTTC. Amino acids: CASSQDAGIAGGLRRETQYF.

The rearrangement joins TRBV7-6 to TRBJ2-1, with TRBD2 matching 13 bases. CDR1 is SGHVS and CDR2 is FNYEAQ in the germline V gene. Trimming at V came to 5 bases and at J to 0 bases, leaving 1 base not matched to a gene. This CDR3 has 16 residues. The CDR3 spells CASSRTSGGSYNEQFF. The CDR3, as DNA: TGTGCCAGCAGCCGGACTAGCGGGGGCTCCTACAATGAGCAGTTCTTC.

The CDR3 reads CSGSQGGNTEAFF. The CDR3 DNA reads as TGCAGCGGGTCCCAGGGAGGTAACACTGAAGCTTTCTTT. The rearrangement uses TRBV29-1 and TRBJ1-1; D may be TRBD1 (5 bases). Trimming took off 7 bases at V and 2 bases at J, with 14 bases between the two ends. Germline CDR1 reads SQVTM; CDR2 reads ANQGSEA. This CDR3 is 13 amino acids long.

The chain carries TRBV7-2 and TRBJ2-7; unclear D gene. Germline CDR1 SGHTA, CDR2 FQGNSA. This CDR3 has 14 residues. V lost 1 base and J lost 4, with 11 bases in between. DNA of the CDR3: TGTGCCAGCAGCTTAGGGGTAGACCTGTACGAGCAGTACTTC. Translating it yields CASSLGVDLYEQYF. The variable domain in full, with the rest retrieved from reference TRBV7-2 and TRBJ2-7, is GAGVSQSPSNKVTEKGKDVELRCDPISGHTALYWYRQSLGQGLEFLIYFQGNSAPDKSGLPSDRFSAERTGGSVSTLTIQRTQQEDSAVYLCASSLGVDLYEQYFGPGTRLTVT.

The chain carries TRBV10-3 and TRBJ2-1, with 10 bases lining up with TRBD2. The germline gives CDR1 ENHRY, CDR2 SYGVKD. The CDR3 is 18 residues long. With V trimmed by 1 base and J by 4 bases, 10 bases remained unmatched. CDR3 nucleotide sequence: TGTGCCATCAGTGAGTTAGTAAGCGGGGGGGCGATTTACAATGAGCAGTTCTTC. Translation: CAISELVSGGAIYNEQFF.

The chain links TRBV6-6 to TRBJ2-3, with D perhaps given as TRBD1 or TRBD2 (6 bases each). The germline CDR1 and CDR2 sequences are MNHNY and SVGAGI (reference sequence). The CDR3 is 14 residues long. V lost 0 bases, J lost 6 bases, and 10 bases lay in between. In nucleotides, the CDR3 is TGTGCCAGCAGTTACTCCCGAGGGGGGGATACGCAGTATTTT. This sequence encodes CASSYSRGGDTQYF.

This chain links TRBV27 with TRBJ2-1; 9 nucleotides agree with TRBD2. V lost 4 bases, J lost 0 bases, and 22 bases stayed unmatched. The CDR3 sequence is 22 residues long. The germline gives CDR1 MNHEY, CDR2 SMNVEV (reference sequence). CDR3 nucleotides: TGTGCCAGCAGTTCCCAACCCATCCGGACTAGCGCGACTCTCCCCTCCTACAATGAGCAGTTCTTC. Protein sequence: CASSSQPIRTSATLPSYNEQFF.

Points on this clone: One end of the junction fails to match germline, which may point to a read error. This chain connects TRBV6-1 to TRBJ1-2, with 7 bases matching TRBD1. The CDR3 consists of 13 residues. Per germline, CDR1 MNHNS and CDR2 SASEGT. CDR3 amino acids: CAGSDRDRGGYTF. Here the CDR3 DNA reads TGTGCCGGCAGTGACAGGGACAGAGGGGGCTACACCTTC.

This clone is a singleton in its sample. The chain uses TRBV7-9 and TRBJ2-2, with TRBD1 as a possible D gene (6 bases). V lost 6 bases, J lost 7 bases, and 15 bases lay in between. There are 14 residues in the CDR3. Germline V lookup: CDR1 SEHNR, CDR2 FQNEAQ (reference sequence). The CDR3 reads CASSLQTGFGELFF. Written as DNA, the CDR3 is TGTGCCAGCAGTTTACAAACAGGGTTCGGGGAGCTGTTTTTT.